This passage covers 5 T cell receptor beta chains from one sample sequenced in a study of graft-versus-host responses after intestinal transplantation. Measured with immunoSEQ multiplex PCR; TCRdb has only the in-frame clones, and not every one. This table has some 19,000 clones, around two fifths appearing once. Irradiated, violet-dye-labeled stimulator cells, 200,000 in number, were plated with 200,000 CFSE-labeled responder cells. Here the sequenced sample was alloreactive CD8+ T cells from a mixed lymphocyte reaction culture, taken before intestinal transplant. Subset described: CFSE-low proliferating T cells sorted from roughly six-day pre-transplant mixed lymphocyte reaction (GvH or HvG direction). All receptors come from a human patient who received an intestinal transplant.

This CDR3 reads CATQRLAGYNEQFF. In nucleotides, the CDR3 is TGTGCCACCCAAAGACTAGCGGGGTACAATGAGCAGTTCTTC. The V call is TRBV27, the J call TRBJ2-1; 11 nucleotides agree with TRBD2. The germline V gene encodes CDR1 MNHEY and CDR2 SMNVEV (reference sequence). The CDR3 has 14 amino acids. With V trimmed by 10 bases and J by 4 bases, 6 bases remained unmatched.

Remarks on this clone: A much larger clone is a single base away; this may be a read error. V usage is TRBV29-1 and J usage is TRBJ2-2, with D maybe TRBD2 (5 bases). The V end lost 7 bases, the J end lost 4 bases, and 13 bases lay between the germline ends. Germline lookup yields CDR1 SQVTM and CDR2 ANQGSEA. The CDR3 consists of 13 residues. The chain's CDR3 is CSGREVSTGELFF. In nucleotides, the CDR3 is TGCAGCGGCCGGGAAGTGAGCACCGGGGAGCTGTTTTTT.

This clone was seen a handful of times. The V call is TRBV9, the J call TRBJ2-7; D might be TRBD2 (5 bases). CDR3 length: 13 amino acids. Looked up from germline, CDR1 is SGDLS and CDR2 is YYNGEE. Trimming took 0 bases from V and 4 from J, leaving 8 bases between them. Written as DNA, the CDR3 is TGTGCCAGCAGCGTAGCTCCGGGGTACGAGCAGTACTTC. Protein sequence: CASSVAPGYEQYF. Filled out from reference TRBV9 and TRBJ2-7, the complete variable domain reads DSGVTQTPKHLITATGQRVTLRCSPRSGDLSVYWYQQSLDQGLQFLIQYYNGEERAKGNILERFSAQQFPDLHSELNLSSLELGDSALYFCASSVAPGYEQYFGPGTRLTVT.

The gene calls are TRBV19 and TRBJ2-1, with 13 bases fitting TRBD2. From germline, CDR1 is LNHDA and CDR2 SQIVND (reference sequence). The CDR3 length is 15 residues. V trimming: 4 bases; J trimming: 8 bases; junction bases outside the gene matches: 5. The CDR3 DNA is TGTGCCAGTAGTACCACTAGCGGGAGGGCCGATGAGCAGTTCTTC. This codes for CASSTTSGRADEQFF. Looking up the rest from reference TRBV19 and TRBJ2-1 gives the full variable domain: DGGITQSPKYLFRKEGQNVTLSCEQNLNHDAMYWYRQDPGQGLRLIYYSQIVNDFQKGDIAEGYSVSREKKESFPLTVTSAQKNPTAFYLCASSTTSGRADEQFFGPGTRLTVL.

The gene calls are TRBV30 and TRBJ1-5, with a possible D match to TRBD1 (5 bases). The germline V gene has CDR1 GTSNPN and CDR2 SVGIG (reference sequence). This CDR3 has 14 residues. Trimming took 0 bases from V and 2 from J, leaving 8 bases between them. CDR3 protein: CAWSVKGGNQPQHF. CDR3 coding DNA: TGTGCCTGGAGTGTTAAAGGGGGCAATCAGCCCCAGCATTTT.